The 18 T cell receptor beta chains below were found in one sample sequenced in a study of regulatory T cells in long-lasting Graves disease. Time point given: persistent/refractory GD, antithyroid drugs over 5 years with positive TRAb. RNA extracted from PBMCs served as the sequencing template. Both iRepertoire HTBI primers and Arm-PCR of CDR3 regions were used to build the TCR beta libraries. MiXCR, run by TCRdb on the multiplex PCR reads, gives a single entry per CDR3 protein. This table has roughly 500,000 distinct CDR3 sequences, around a fifth appearing once. Source: peripheral blood mononuclear cells (PBMCs), taken when the disease was refractory, from a patient treated with antithyroid drugs. These receptors originate from a female donor with Graves disease.

This chain uses TRBV20-1 with TRBJ1-2, with no clear D. CDR1 and CDR2 (germline): DFQATT, SNEGSKA (reference sequence). The V gene lost 4 bases and the J gene lost 7 bases, with 16 bases spanning the gap. The CDR3 covers 13 residues. The CDR3: CSAIQTPPPGYTF. Here the CDR3 DNA reads TGCAGTGCTATCCAGACTCCACCCCCTGGCTACACCTTC.

This clonotype was counted ten times or more. The V gene is TRBV12-3 or TRBV12-4, the J gene TRBJ1-5; D is possibly TRBD1 (5 bases). This CDR3 contains 14 residues. Between the trimmed V and J ends, which lost 3 bases and 6 bases, there was a span of 12 bases. The DNA for the CDR3 is TGTGCCAGCAGTTTGAGGGGAGGCGGTCAGCCCCAGCATTTT. This gives the protein CASSLRGGGQPQHF.

This clonotype was seen many times. The chain joins TRBV27 to TRBJ2-2; D is unresolved. This CDR3 is built from 13 residues. Germline CDR1 reads MNHEY; CDR2 reads SMNVEV (reference sequence). The ends were cut back, 0 bases at V and 4 bases at J, with 3 bases in the middle. CDR3 nucleotides: TGTGCCAGCAGTTTATCGATCACCGGGGAGCTGTTTTTT. Amino acids: CASSLSITGELFF.

With regard to this clonotype: It may be a read error: a sequence one base away is much more abundant. The CDR3 is CSARDEKTGKNTEVFF. The CDR3 DNA sequence: TGCAGTGCTAGAGACGAAAAGACAGGGAAGAACACTGAAGTTTTCTTT. The rearrangement uses TRBV20-1 and TRBJ1-1; 7 bases align to TRBD1. The CDR3 loop spans 16 amino acids. CDR1 DFQATT and CDR2 SNEGSKA come from the germline V gene (reference sequence).

The chain carries TRBV7-9 and TRBJ1-5, with 8 bases identical to TRBD1. Germline V gives CDR1 SEHNR, CDR2 FQNEAQ (reference sequence). The CDR3 loop spans 15 amino acids. V lost 5 bases and J lost 6; bases outside the gene matches: 9. The CDR3 DNA reads TGTGCCAGCAGCATGGACAGGGCGGTAGGTCAGCCCCAGCATTTT. As protein: CASSMDRAVGQPQHF. The entire variable domain, with the rest obtained from reference TRBV7-9 and TRBJ1-5, is as follows: DTGVSQNPRHKITKRGQNVTFRCDPISEHNRLYWYRQTLGQGPEFLTYFQNEAQLEKSRLLSDRFSAERPKGSFSTLEIQRTEQGDSAMYLCASSMDRAVGQPQHFGDGTRLSIL.

This chain uses TRBV5-1 with TRBJ2-7, with 7 bases fitting TRBD2. CDR1 is SGHRS and CDR2 is YFSETQ in the germline V gene. CDR3 length: 16 residues. V shed 4 bases and J 2 bases; nucleotides not matched to a gene: 12. CDR3 protein: CASSQPLADPPYEQYF. The CDR3 DNA follows: TGCGCCAGCAGCCAACCGCTAGCGGACCCCCCCTACGAGCAGTACTTC.

This clonotype showed up many times. The CDR3 region is CASVSPRDGAWNTEAFF. The CDR3 DNA sequence: TGTGCCAGCGTCAGTCCCAGGGACGGGGCCTGGAACACTGAAGCTTTCTTT. The chain has TRBV7-2 and TRBJ1-1; a possible D gene is TRBD1 (5 bases). Germline V gives CDR1 SGHTA, CDR2 FQGNSA. There are 17 residues in the CDR3. Trimming took 8 bases from V and 1 from J, leaving 23 bases between them.

This clonotype was detected ten times or more. The chain combines TRBV11-2 with TRBJ1-2; TRBD1 might be the D (6 bases). The V gene's germline CDR1 is SGHAT and CDR2 FQNNGV. CDR3 length equals 14 residues. Trimming took 3 bases from V and 4 from J, leaving 12 bases between them. The DNA for the CDR3 is TGTGCCAGCAGCTTTACAGGGCAGGGCTATGGCTACACCTTC. Protein product: CASSFTGQGYGYTF.

This clonotype was detected a few times. This chain uses TRBV20-1 with TRBJ2-5; 7 nucleotides agree with TRBD1. This CDR3 contains 13 residues. V lost 3 bases to trimming and J lost 2 bases; unmatched junction nucleotides: 3. Per germline, CDR1 DFQATT and CDR2 SNEGSKA (reference sequence). In DNA, the CDR3 is TGCAGTGCTAGGGTGACAGGGCAAGAGACCCAGTACTTC. It specifies CSARVTGQETQYF.

This clonotype was seen at least ten times. The rearrangement joins TRBV2 to TRBJ2-6, with D possibly TRBD2 on 5 matching bases. This CDR3 contains 17 residues. Germline V gene sequence: CDR1 SNHLY, CDR2 FYNNEI. With 0 bases removed from V and 4 bases from J, the gap between germline ends came to 13 bases. The CDR3 nucleotides are TGTGCCAGCAGTGAAGCGTACTCGGGGTTCGGGGCCAACGTCCTGACTTTC. Protein sequence: CASSEAYSGFGANVLTF.

This chain connects TRBV7-9 to TRBJ1-3, with 9 bases aligning to TRBD1. The J segment lost 3 bases and the V segment lost 6 bases, leaving 6 bases of the junction unmatched. The germline gives CDR1 SEHNR, CDR2 FQNEAQ (reference sequence). There are 15 residues in the CDR3. CDR3 DNA sequence: TGTGCCAGCAGTTGGACAGGGGTCGTTGGAAACACCATATATTTT. Residues: CASSWTGVVGNTIYF. Full variable domain (remainder filled in from reference TRBV7-9 and TRBJ1-3): DTGVSQNPRHKITKRGQNVTFRCDPISEHNRLYWYRQTLGQGPEFLTYFQNEAQLEKSRLLSDRFSAERPKGSFSTLEIQRTEQGDSAMYLCASSWTGVVGNTIYFGEGSWLTVV.

J is TRBJ2-2 and V is TRBV5-5, with 10 bases matching TRBD1. There are 17 residues in the CDR3. V shed 3 bases, J shed 4 bases, and the junction held 9 bases outside the gene matches. Germline CDR1 is SGHKS and CDR2 is YYEKEE (reference sequence). This CDR3 reads CASSWLPGQGPTGELFF. CDR3 in DNA: TGTGCCAGCAGCTGGCTACCGGGACAGGGGCCCACCGGGGAGCTGTTTTTT.

This clonotype was recorded at least ten times. This chain uses TRBV29-1 with TRBJ1-2; 8 bases align to TRBD1. Germline-derived CDR1 and CDR2 are SQVTM and ANQGSEA. With 6 bases clipped from V and 2 bases from J, the junction kept 2 bases outside the gene matches. The CDR3 consists of 12 residues. Here the CDR3 reads CSVRTGNYGYTF. The CDR3, as DNA: TGCAGCGTGAGGACAGGGAACTATGGCTACACCTTC.

The V call is TRBV24-1, the J call TRBJ2-3, with D tentatively TRBD2 (5 bases). The CDR3 is made up of 16 amino acids. Germline V gene data show CDR1 as KGHDR and CDR2 as SFDVKD. V was shortened by 4 bases and J by 2 bases, with 15 bases between the two germline ends. The CDR3 region has the DNA TGTGCCACCAGTGAACCGGGATTCCGGGACACAGATACGCAGTATTTT. Translated, it gives CATSEPGFRDTDTQYF.

The chain links TRBV4-1 to TRBJ2-7; D unresolved. V was trimmed by 0 bases and J by 0 bases, leaving 12 bases between them. CDR3 size: 16 residues. Looked up from germline, CDR1 is MGHRA and CDR2 is YSYEKL. The CDR3 spells CASSQDEISISYEQYF. DNA for the CDR3: TGCGCCAGCAGCCAAGATGAGATTAGCATCTCCTACGAGCAGTACTTC.

This clonotype was found many times. The CDR3 DNA sequence: TGCGCCAGCAGCTTGACCCAAGCACTAGCGGGAGGCCGGGAGCAGTACTTC. Protein sequence: CASSLTQALAGGREQYF. The rearrangement uses TRBV5-1 and TRBJ2-7, with 12 bases aligning to TRBD2. Germline V gene lookup returns CDR1 SGHRS and CDR2 YFSETQ. V was clipped by 1 base and J by 7 bases; unmatched bases: 12. This CDR3 is 17 amino acids long.

The sample holds a few counts of this clonotype. With a far larger clone one base away, a read error is the likely cause. V gene TRBV12-3 or TRBV12-4 combines with J gene TRBJ2-5; TRBD1 agrees at 7 bases. CDR3 length equals 13 residues. V dropped 7 bases and J dropped 1; count of bases not matched to a gene: 3. The CDR3 coding sequence is TGTGCCAGCACCCGGGACAGCCAAGAGACCCAGTACTTC. This gives the protein CASTRDSQETQYF.

This clonotype was counted once. CDR3 sequence: CAIEMYRTGGRDTQYF. The CDR3 region has the DNA TGTGCCATCGAGATGTACCGGACAGGGGGTCGGGATACGCAGTATTTT. The chain couples TRBV10-3 to TRBJ2-3; 10 nucleotides agree with TRBD1. The CDR3 extends over 16 amino acids. Germline V gives CDR1 ENHRY, CDR2 SYGVKD. The ends lost 8 bases at V and 6 bases at J; junction bases unmatched: 14.